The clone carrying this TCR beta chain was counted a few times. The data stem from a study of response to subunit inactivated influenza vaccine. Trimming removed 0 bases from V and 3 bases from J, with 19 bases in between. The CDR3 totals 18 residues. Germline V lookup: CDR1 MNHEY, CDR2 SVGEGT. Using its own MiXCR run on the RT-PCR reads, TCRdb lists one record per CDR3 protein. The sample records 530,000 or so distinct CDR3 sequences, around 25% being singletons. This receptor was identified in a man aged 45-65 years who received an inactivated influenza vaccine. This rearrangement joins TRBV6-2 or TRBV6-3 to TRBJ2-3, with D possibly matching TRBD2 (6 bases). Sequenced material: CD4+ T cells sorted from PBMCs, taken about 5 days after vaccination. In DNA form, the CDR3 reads TGTGCCAGCAGTTACTCTCGGACTACACCTATTGTAACAGATACGCAGTATTTT. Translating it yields CASSYSRTTPIVTDTQYF.